This is a list of T cell receptor beta chains from one sample in a study of blood T cell repertoires in COVID-19. Assay used: immunoSEQ multiplex PCR; TCRdb lists only in-frame clones, some missing. Counted here are approximately 380,000 clones, about nine tenths occurring once; the ten biggest clones make up about 0.86%. Material: PBMCs or T cells enriched from blood (not recorded which). Receptor source: a middle-aged woman who had been exposed to COVID-19. Both conserved end residues are part of each CDR3. D genes are given only for firm matches. Clone size is not always given. Where it is, it says once, few, many or a class for expanded clones.

clone size: -; D gene: -; J gene: TRBJ2-6; V gene: TRBV7-6; CDR3 DNA: TGTGCCAGCAGCTTAGACGGGTCGGGGGCCAACGTCCTGACTTTC; CDR3 protein: CASSLDGSGANVLTF
clone size: once; D gene: TRBD1; J gene: TRBJ2-1; V gene: TRBV7-9; CDR3 DNA: TGTGCCAGCAGCTTCGGGGACAGCTACAATGAGCAGTTCTTC; CDR3 protein: CASSFGDSYNEQFF
clone size: -; D gene: -; J gene: TRBJ1-5; V gene: TRBV24-1; CDR3 DNA: TGTGCCACCAGTGATTATGGCAGGTTTCAGCCCCAGCATTTT; CDR3 protein: CATSDYGRFQPQHF
clone size: once; D gene: TRBD2; J gene: TRBJ2-1; V gene: TRBV6-4; CDR3 DNA: TGTGCCAGCAGTGGGCGAAGACGGGAGGGGAATGAGCAGTTCTTC; CDR3 protein: CASSGRRREGNEQFF
clone size: -; D gene: TRBD1; J gene: TRBJ2-5; V gene: TRBV7-9; CDR3 DNA: TGTGCCAGCAGACGTTCTGGGACAGAGGAGACCCAGTACTTC; CDR3 protein: CASRRSGTEETQYF
clone size: -; D gene: -; J gene: TRBJ1-1; V gene: TRBV5-1; CDR3 DNA: TGCGCCAGCAGCAACGGACAGATGAACACTGAAGCTTTCTTT; CDR3 protein: CASSNGQMNTEAFF
clone size: -; D gene: -; J gene: TRBJ1-3; V gene: TRBV21-1; CDR3 DNA: TGTGCCAGCAGCAAAGGTGCAGGGGCTGACACCATATATTTT; CDR3 protein: CASSKGAGADTIYF
clone size: -; D gene: TRBD1; J gene: TRBJ1-1; V gene: TRBV10-3; CDR3 DNA: TGTGCCATCAGCCGTAACACAATACAGGGGTTGGATAATGAAGCTTTCTTT; CDR3 protein: CAISRNTIQGLDNEAFF
clone size: -; D gene: -; J gene: TRBJ1-1; V gene: TRBV10-3; CDR3 DNA: TGTGCCATCAGTGAGGAGGACAGCTCGTTGAACACTGAAGCTTTCTTT; CDR3 protein: CAISEEDSSLNTEAFF
clone size: once; D gene: TRBD1; J gene: TRBJ1-1; V gene: TRBV7-6; CDR3 DNA: TGTGCCAGCAGCTTAGGACAGACAGGGGCGGACACTGAAGCTTTCTTT; CDR3 protein: CASSLGQTGADTEAFF
clone size: once; D gene: TRBD2; J gene: TRBJ2-1; V gene: TRBV19; CDR3 DNA: TGTGCCAGTAGCCCCAAGCGGGAGGGCCCCTACAATGAGCAGTTCTTC; CDR3 protein: CASSPKREGPYNEQFF
clone size: -; D gene: -; J gene: TRBJ1-2; V gene: TRBV7-8; CDR3 DNA: TGTGCCAGCAGCTTAGGGGGAGACTATGGCTACACCTTC; CDR3 protein: CASSLGGDYGYTF
clone size: -; D gene: -; J gene: TRBJ1-3; V gene: TRBV2; CDR3 DNA: TGTGCCAGCAGTGGACAGCTGGCCTCTGGAAACACCATATATTTT; CDR3 protein: CASSGQLASGNTIYF
clone size: -; D gene: TRBD2; J gene: TRBJ2-2; V gene: TRBV7-7; CDR3 DNA: TGTGCTAGCAGTCCCATCGGGGGGGCGCTGACCACCGGGGAGCTGTTTTTT; CDR3 protein: CASSPIGGALTTGELFF
clone size: -; D gene: TRBD2; J gene: TRBJ2-7; V gene: TRBV2; CDR3 DNA: TGTGCCAGCAGTCTCACTAGCGTCCTCGCACACGAGCAGTACTTC; CDR3 protein: CASSLTSVLAHEQYF
clone size: -; D gene: TRBD1; J gene: TRBJ1-1; V gene: TRBV7-9; CDR3 DNA: TGTGCCAGCAGCGAATCCGGGACAGTCGACACTGAAGCTTTCTTT; CDR3 protein: CASSESGTVDTEAFF
clone size: once; D gene: -; J gene: TRBJ2-5; V gene: TRBV7-2; CDR3 DNA: TGTGCCAGCAGCTTAGCGTCGGGAGCGGGAGAGACCCAGTACTTC; CDR3 protein: CASSLASGAGETQYF
clone size: -; D gene: -; J gene: TRBJ1-5; V gene: TRBV7-8; CDR3 DNA: TGTGCCAGCAGCCCAATCCGCACCGGGTTCGGCAATCAGCCCCAGCATTTT; CDR3 protein: CASSPIRTGFGNQPQHF
clone size: -; D gene: TRBD1; J gene: TRBJ1-4; V gene: TRBV15; CDR3 DNA: TGTGCCACCAGCACTCTCACAGGGGAAAGGGCTAATGAAAAACTGTTTTTT; CDR3 protein: CATSTLTGERANEKLFF
clone size: -; D gene: -; J gene: TRBJ2-7; V gene: TRBV9; CDR3 DNA: TGTGCCAGCAGCGCGTCGGGGGAGAGAAACGAGCAGTACTTC; CDR3 protein: CASSASGERNEQYF
clone size: -; D gene: TRBD1; J gene: TRBJ1-2; V gene: TRBV7-2; CDR3 DNA: TGTGCCAGCAGCCTCGGACAGGGGGCGGTTAACTATGGCTACACCTTC; CDR3 protein: CASSLGQGAVNYGYTF
clone size: -; D gene: -; J gene: TRBJ1-1; V gene: TRBV27; CDR3 DNA: TGTGCCAGCAGTTTATCGCGGGGTACCTGGATGAACACTGAAGCTTTCTTT; CDR3 protein: CASSLSRGTWMNTEAFF
clone size: -; D gene: TRBD1; J gene: TRBJ1-2; V gene: TRBV9; CDR3 DNA: TGTGCCAGCAGCCCTCGGACAGGAAGCTACACCTTC; CDR3 protein: CASSPRTGSYTF
clone size: -; D gene: TRBD1; J gene: TRBJ1-1; V gene: TRBV9; CDR3 DNA: TGTGCCAGCAGCTCCCGGACAGGGATAGTGTTTGGGAACACTGAAGCTTTCTTT; CDR3 protein: CASSSRTGIVFGNTEAFF
clone size: -; D gene: -; J gene: TRBJ1-2; V gene: TRBV19; CDR3 DNA: TGTGCCAGTAGTTATGGCGGGGCTGGCTACACCTTC; CDR3 protein: CASSYGGAGYTF
clone size: -; D gene: TRBD1; J gene: TRBJ1-1; V gene: TRBV7-3; CDR3 DNA: TGTGCCAGCAGCTCCAAAGGACAGGGGTGGTCGATGAACACTGAAGCTTTCTTT; CDR3 protein: CASSSKGQGWSMNTEAFF
clone size: -; D gene: TRBD1; J gene: TRBJ2-7; V gene: TRBV2; CDR3 DNA: TGTGCCAGCACCCAGACAGGGGGAGGCTACGAGCAGTACTTC; CDR3 protein: CASTQTGGGYEQYF